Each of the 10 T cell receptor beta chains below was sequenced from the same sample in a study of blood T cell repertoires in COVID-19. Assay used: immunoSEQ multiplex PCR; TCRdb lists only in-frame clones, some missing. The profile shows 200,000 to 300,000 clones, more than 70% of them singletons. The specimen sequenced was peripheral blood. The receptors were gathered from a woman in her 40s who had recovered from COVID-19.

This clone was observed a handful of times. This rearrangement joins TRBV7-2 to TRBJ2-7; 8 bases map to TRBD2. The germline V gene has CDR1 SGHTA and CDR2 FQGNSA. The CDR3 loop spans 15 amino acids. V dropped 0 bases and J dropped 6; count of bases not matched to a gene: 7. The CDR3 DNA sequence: TGTGCCAGCAGCTTAGCTGGCGGGGGGCCCTTCGAGCAGTACTTC. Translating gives CASSLAGGGPFEQYF.

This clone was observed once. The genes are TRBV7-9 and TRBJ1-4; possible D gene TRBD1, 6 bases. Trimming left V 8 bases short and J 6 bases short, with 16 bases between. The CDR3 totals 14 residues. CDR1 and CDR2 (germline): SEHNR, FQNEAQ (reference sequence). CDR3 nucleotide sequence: TGTGCCAGCGCCCGGTTAGGGGGGGATGAAAAACTGTTTTTT. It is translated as CASARLGGDEKLFF.

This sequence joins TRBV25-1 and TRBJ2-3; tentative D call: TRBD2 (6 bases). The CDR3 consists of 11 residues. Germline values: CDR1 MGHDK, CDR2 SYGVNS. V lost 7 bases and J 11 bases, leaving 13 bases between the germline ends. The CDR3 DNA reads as TGTGCCAGCACCAGCTCCGGGGGGCAGTATTTT. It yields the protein CASTSSGGQYF.

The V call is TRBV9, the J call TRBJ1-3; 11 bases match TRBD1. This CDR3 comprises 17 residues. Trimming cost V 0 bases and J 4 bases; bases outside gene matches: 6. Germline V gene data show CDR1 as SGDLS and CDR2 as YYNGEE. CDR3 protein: CASSVDGTGGGGNTIYF. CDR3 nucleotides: TGTGCCAGCAGCGTAGATGGGACAGGGGGGGGAGGAAACACCATATATTTT.

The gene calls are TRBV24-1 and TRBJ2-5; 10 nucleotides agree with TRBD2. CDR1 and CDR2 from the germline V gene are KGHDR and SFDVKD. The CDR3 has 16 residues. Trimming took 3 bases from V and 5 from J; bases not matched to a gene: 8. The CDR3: CATSDPGTSASETQYF. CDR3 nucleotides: TGTGCCACCAGTGATCCTGGGACTAGCGCTTCGGAGACCCAGTACTTC.

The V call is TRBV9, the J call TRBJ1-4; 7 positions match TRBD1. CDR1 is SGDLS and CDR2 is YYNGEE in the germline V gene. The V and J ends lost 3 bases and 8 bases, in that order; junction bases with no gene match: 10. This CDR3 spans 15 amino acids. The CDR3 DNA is TGTGCCAGCAGCGAAACCTACAGGGGTAGCGAAAAACTGTTTTTT. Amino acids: CASSETYRGSEKLFF.

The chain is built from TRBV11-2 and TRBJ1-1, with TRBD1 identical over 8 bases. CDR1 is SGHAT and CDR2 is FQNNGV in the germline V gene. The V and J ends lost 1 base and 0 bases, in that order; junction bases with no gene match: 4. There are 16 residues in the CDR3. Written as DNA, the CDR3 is TGTGCCAGCAGCTTAGGTCCGGGACAGGTGAACACTGAAGCTTTCTTT. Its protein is CASSLGPGQVNTEAFF.

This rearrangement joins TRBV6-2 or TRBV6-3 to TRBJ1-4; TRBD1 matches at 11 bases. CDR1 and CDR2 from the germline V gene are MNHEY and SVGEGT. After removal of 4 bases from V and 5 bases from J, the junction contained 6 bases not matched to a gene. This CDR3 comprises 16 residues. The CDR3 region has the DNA TGTGCCAGCAGTTTTGGACAGGGGGCGAAAAATGAAAAACTGTTTTTT. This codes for CASSFGQGAKNEKLFF.

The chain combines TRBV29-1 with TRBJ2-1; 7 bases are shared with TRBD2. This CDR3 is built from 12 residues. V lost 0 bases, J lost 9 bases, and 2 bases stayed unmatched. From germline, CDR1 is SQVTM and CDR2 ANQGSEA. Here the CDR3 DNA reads TGCAGCGTTGAAGATCCTAGCGGTGAGCAGTTCTTC. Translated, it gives CSVEDPSGEQFF.

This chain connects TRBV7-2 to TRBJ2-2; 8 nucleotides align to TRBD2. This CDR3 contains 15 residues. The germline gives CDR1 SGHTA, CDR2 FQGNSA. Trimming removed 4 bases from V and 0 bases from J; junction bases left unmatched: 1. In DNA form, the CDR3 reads TGTGCCAGCAGCTCACTAGCGGCGAACACCGGGGAGCTGTTTTTT. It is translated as CASSSLAANTGELFF. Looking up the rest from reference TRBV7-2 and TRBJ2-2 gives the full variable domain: GAGVSQSPSNKVTEKGKDVELRCDPISGHTALYWYRQSLGQGLEFLIYFQGNSAPDKSGLPSDRFSAERTGGSVSTLTIQRTQQEDSAVYLCASSSLAANTGELFFGEGSRLTVL.